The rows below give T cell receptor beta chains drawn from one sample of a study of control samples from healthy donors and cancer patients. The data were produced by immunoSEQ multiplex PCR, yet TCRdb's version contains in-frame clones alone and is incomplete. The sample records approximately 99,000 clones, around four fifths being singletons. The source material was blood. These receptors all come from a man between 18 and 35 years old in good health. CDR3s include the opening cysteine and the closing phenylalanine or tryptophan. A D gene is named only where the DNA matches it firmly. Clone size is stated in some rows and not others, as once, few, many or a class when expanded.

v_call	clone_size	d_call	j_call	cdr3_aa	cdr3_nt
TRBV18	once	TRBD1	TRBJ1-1	CASSPDRGGNTEAFF	TGTGCCAGCTCACCCGACAGGGGCGGGAACACTGAAGCTTTCTTT
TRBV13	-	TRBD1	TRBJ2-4	CASSETGGPQFKNIQYF	TGTGCCAGCAGCGAAACAGGGGGACCTCAGTTCAAAAACATTCAGTACTTC
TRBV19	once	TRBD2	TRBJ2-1	CASSSLLAGGNGEQFF	TGTGCCAGTAGTAGTTTACTAGCGGGGGGGAACGGTGAGCAGTTCTTC
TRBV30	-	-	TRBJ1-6	CAWSVPRRHSPLHF	TGTGCCTGGAGTGTACCCCGGCGCCATTCACCCCTCCACTTT
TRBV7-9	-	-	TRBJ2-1	CASSLVTSNEQFF	TGTGCCAGCAGCTTAGTGACCAGCAATGAGCAGTTCTTC
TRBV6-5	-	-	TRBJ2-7	CASSINRATPYEQYF	TGTGCCAGCAGCATTAACAGGGCGACACCCTACGAGCAGTACTTC
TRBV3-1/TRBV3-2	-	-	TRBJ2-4	CARGGRPGAKNIQYF	TGTGCCAGGGGGGGGCGGCCGGGAGCCAAAAACATTCAGTACTTC
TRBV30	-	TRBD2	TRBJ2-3	CAWSTGAGGSTDTQYF	TGTGCCTGGAGTACGGGAGCGGGGGGCAGCACAGATACGCAGTATTTT
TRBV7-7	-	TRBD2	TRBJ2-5	CASSLEGGGPETQYF	TGTGCCAGCAGCTTAGAAGGCGGGGGACCGGAGACCCAGTACTTC
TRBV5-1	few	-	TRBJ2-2	CASSRDGYTGELFF	TGCGCCAGCAGCCGGGACGGATACACCGGGGAGCTGTTTTTT
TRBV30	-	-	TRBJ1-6	CAWNNRADSPLHF	TGTGCCTGGAATAACAGGGCTGACTCACCCCTCCACTTT
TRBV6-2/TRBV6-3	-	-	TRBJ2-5	CASSYLGVQETQYF	TGTGCCAGCAGTTACCTAGGGGTCCAAGAGACCCAGTACTTC
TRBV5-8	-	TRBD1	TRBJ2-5	CASIDRARGQETQYF	TGTGCCAGCATCGACAGGGCGAGGGGACAAGAGACCCAGTACTTC
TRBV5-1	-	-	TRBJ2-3	CASSLEPELSDTQYF	TGCGCCAGCAGCTTGGAGCCAGAATTATCAGATACGCAGTATTTT
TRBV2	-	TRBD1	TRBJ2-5	CASTGRRDRDTETQYF	TGTGCCAGCACCGGGAGGAGGGACAGGGATACAGAGACCCAGTACTTC
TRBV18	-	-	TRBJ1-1	CASSPQNTEAFF	TGTGCCAGCTCACCACAGAACACTGAAGCTTTCTTT
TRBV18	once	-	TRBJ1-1	CASSLTVNTEAFF	TGTGCCAGCTCACTGACAGTGAACACTGAAGCTTTCTTT
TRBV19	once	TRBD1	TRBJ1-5	CASSNRTGYQPQHF	TGTGCCAGTAGTAACCGGACAGGGTACCAGCCCCAGCATTTT
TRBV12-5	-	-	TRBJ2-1	CASGLVPTGLYNEQFF	TGTGCTAGTGGTTTGGTACCGACGGGACTTTACAATGAGCAGTTCTTC
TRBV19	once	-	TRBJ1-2	CASSPWTDYGYTF	TGTGCCAGTAGTCCCTGGACAGACTATGGCTACACCTTC
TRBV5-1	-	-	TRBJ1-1	CASSWRGEGTEAFF	TGCGCCAGCAGCTGGAGGGGGGAGGGGACTGAAGCTTTCTTT
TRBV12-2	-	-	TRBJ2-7	CASRLGEKGGKTYEQYF	TGTGCAAGTCGCTTAGGGGAAAAAGGTGGAAAAACCTACGAGCAGTACTTC
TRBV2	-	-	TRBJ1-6	CASSSLGTVGADSPLHF	TGTGCCAGCTCATCCTTAGGTACTGTGGGAGCTGATTCACCCCTCCACTTT
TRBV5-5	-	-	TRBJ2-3	CASSQLGEVRTDTQYF	TGTGCCAGCAGCCAGTTAGGGGAAGTACGCACAGATACGCAGTATTTT
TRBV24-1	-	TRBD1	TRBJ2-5	CATSDAQGASRETQYF	TGTGCCACCAGTGATGCTCAGGGGGCGAGTAGAGAGACCCAGTACTTC
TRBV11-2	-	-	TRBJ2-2	CASRHQLGQALQELFF	TGTGCCAGCAGGCATCAATTGGGACAAGCCCTCCAAGAGCTGTTTTTT
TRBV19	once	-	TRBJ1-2	CASQKPPSEGGFGKGYTF	TGTGCCAGCCAAAAGCCCCCCTCGGAGGGGGGCTTCGGAAAAGGCTACACCTTC
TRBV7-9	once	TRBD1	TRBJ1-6	CASSLTGVAPLHF	TGTGCCAGCAGCTTAACAGGGGTGGCACCCCTCCACTTT
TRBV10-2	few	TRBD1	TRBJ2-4	CASTTGGRNIQYF	TGCGCCAGCACCACAGGGGGTAGAAACATTCAGTACTTC
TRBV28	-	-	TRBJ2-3	CASSLGGIGTDTQYF	TGTGCCAGCAGTTTGGGCGGAATAGGTACAGATACGCAGTATTTT
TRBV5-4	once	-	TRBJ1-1	CASSTEGRGNTEAFF	TGTGCCAGCAGCACAGAAGGTCGGGGAAACACTGAAGCTTTCTTT